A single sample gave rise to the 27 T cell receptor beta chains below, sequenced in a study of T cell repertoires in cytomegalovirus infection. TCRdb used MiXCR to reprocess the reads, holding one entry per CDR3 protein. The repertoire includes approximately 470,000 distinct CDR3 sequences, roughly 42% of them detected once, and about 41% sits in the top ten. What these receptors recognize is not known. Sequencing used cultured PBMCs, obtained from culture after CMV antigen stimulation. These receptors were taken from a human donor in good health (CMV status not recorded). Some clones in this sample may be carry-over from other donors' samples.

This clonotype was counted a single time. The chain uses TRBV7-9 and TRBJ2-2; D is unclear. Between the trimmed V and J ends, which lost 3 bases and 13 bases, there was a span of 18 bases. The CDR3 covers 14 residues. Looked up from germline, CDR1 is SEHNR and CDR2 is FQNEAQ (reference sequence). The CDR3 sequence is CASSFSSDVGGLFF. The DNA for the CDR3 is TGTGCCAGCAGCTTCTCCTCTGATGTTGGCGGGCTGTTTTTT.

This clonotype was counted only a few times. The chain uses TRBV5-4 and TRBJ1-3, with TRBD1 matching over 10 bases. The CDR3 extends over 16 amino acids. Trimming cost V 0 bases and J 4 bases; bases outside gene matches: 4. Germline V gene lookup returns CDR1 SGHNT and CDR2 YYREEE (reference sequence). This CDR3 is CASSLDPGQGGNTIYF. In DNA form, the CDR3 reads TGTGCCAGCAGCTTGGACCCGGGACAGGGGGGAAACACCATATATTTT. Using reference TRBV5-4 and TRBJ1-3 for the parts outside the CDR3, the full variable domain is ETGVTQSPTHLIKTRGQQVTLRCSSQSGHNTVSWYQQALGQGPQFIFQYYREEENGRGNFPPRFSGLQFPNYSSELNVNALELDDSALYLCASSLDPGQGGNTIYFGEGSWLTVV.

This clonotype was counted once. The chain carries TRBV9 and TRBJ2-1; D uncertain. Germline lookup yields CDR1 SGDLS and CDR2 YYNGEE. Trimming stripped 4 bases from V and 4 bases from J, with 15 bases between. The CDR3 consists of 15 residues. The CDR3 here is CASSSRYGEYNEQFF. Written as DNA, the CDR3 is TGTGCCAGCAGCTCACGATATGGGGAATACAATGAGCAGTTCTTC.

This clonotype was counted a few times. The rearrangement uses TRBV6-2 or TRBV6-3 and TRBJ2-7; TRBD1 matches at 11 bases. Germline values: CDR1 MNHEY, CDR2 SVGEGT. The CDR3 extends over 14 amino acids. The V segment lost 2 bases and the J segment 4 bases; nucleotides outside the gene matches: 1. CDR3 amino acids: CASSYGTGGYEQYF. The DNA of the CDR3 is TGTGCCAGCAGTTACGGGACAGGGGGGTACGAGCAGTACTTC.

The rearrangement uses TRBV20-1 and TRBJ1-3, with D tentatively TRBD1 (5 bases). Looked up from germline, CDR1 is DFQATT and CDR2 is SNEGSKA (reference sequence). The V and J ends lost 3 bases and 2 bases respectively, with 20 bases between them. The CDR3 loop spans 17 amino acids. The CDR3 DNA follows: TGCAGTGCTAGGATCCCGGGACTCTGGGGGACTGGAAACACCATATATTTT. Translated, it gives CSARIPGLWGTGNTIYF.

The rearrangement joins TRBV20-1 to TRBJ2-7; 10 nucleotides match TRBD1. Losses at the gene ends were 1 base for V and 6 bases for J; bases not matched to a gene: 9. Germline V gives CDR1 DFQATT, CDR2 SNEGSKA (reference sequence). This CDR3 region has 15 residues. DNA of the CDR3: TGCAGTGCTAGAGGCCCCGGACAGGGGGAGATCGAGCAGTACTTC. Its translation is CSARGPGQGEIEQYF.

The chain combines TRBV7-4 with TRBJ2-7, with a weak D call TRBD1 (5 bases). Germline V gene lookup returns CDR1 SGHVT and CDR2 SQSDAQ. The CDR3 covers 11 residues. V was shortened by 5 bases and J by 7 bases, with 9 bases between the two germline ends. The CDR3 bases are TGTGCCAGCAGCCGGTCAGGGGAGCAGTACTTC. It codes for CASSRSGEQYF. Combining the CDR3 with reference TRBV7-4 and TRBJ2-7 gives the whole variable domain GAGVSQSPRYKVAKRGRDVALRCDSISGHVTLYWYRQTLGQGSEVLTYSQSDAQRDKSGRPSGRFSAERPERSVSTLKIQRTEQGDSAVYLCASSRSGEQYFGPGTRLTVT.

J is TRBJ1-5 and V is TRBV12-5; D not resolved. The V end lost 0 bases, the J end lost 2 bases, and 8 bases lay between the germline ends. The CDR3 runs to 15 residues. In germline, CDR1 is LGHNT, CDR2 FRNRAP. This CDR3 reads CASGLVDAGNQPQHF. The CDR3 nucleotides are TGTGCTAGTGGTTTGGTAGACGCGGGCAATCAGCCCCAGCATTTT.

DNA for the CDR3: TGTGCCAGCAGTGTCAGTCTTTTAGCCACTGAAGCTTTCTTT. Amino acid sequence: CASSVSLLATEAFF. The chain is built from TRBV6-6 and TRBJ1-1, with D unclear. The CDR3 consists of 14 residues. The germline V and J ends were trimmed by 5 bases and 4 bases, with 14 bases remaining between them. CDR1 and CDR2 (germline): MNHNY, SVGAGI (reference sequence).

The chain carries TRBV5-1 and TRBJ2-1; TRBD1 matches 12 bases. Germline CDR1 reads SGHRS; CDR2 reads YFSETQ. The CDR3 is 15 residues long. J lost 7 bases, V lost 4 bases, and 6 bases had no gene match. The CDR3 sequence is CASSLGQGAGNEQFF. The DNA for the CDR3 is TGCGCCAGCAGCCTGGGACAGGGGGCTGGGAATGAGCAGTTCTTC. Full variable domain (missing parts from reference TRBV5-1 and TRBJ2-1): KAGVTQTPRYLIKTRGQQVTLSCSPISGHRSVSWYQQTPGQGLQFLFEYFSETQRNKGNFPGRFSGRQFSNSRSEMNVSTLELGDSALYLCASSLGQGAGNEQFFGPGTRLTVL.

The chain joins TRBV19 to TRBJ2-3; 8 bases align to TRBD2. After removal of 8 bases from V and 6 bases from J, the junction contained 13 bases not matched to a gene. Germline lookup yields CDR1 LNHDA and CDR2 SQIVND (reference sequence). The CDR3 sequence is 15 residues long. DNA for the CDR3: TGTGCCAGTGGTCGGGCCGGGGGGGCCGGTGATACGCAGTATTTT. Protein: CASGRAGGAGDTQYF.

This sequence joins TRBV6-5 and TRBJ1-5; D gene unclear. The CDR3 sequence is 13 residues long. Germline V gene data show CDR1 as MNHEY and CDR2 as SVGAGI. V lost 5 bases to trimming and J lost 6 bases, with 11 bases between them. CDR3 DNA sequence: TGTGCCAGCAGTCAAGGATCGGGTCAGCCCCAGCATTTT. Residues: CASSQGSGQPQHF.

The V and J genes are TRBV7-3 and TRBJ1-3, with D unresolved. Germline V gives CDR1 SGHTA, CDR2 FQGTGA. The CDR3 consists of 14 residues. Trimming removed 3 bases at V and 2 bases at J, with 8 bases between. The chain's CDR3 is CASSFGNTGNTIYF. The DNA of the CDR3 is TGTGCCAGCAGCTTTGGTAATACTGGAAACACCATATATTTT.

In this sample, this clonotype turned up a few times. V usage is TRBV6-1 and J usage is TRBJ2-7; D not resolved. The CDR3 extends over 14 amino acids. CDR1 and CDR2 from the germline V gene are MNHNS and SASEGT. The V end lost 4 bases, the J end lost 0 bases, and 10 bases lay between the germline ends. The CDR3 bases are TGTGCCAGCAGTGCCACACCGAGCTCCTACGAGCAGTACTTC. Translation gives CASSATPSSYEQYF.

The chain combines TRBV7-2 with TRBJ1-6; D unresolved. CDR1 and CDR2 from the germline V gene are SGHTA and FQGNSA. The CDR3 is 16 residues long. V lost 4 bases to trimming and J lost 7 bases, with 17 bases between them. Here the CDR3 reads CASSSHSGRKNSPLHF. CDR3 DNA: TGTGCCAGCAGCTCCCACTCAGGCCGAAAGAATTCACCCCTCCACTTT.

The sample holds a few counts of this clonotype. The CDR3 protein is CAISPATSYDGYTF. DNA of the CDR3: TGTGCCATCAGTCCCGCCACATCTTACGATGGCTACACCTTC. The V gene is TRBV10-3, the J gene TRBJ1-2, with D uncertain. The ends were cut back, 5 bases at V and 6 bases at J, with 16 bases in the middle. Germline CDR1 reads ENHRY; CDR2 reads SYGVKD. The CDR3 has 14 residues.

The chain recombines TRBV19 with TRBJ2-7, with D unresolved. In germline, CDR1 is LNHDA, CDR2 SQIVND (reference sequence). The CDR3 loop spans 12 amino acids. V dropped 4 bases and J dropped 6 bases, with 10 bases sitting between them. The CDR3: CASSTVGIEQYF. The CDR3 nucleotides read TGTGCCAGTAGTACAGTGGGGATCGAGCAGTACTTC.

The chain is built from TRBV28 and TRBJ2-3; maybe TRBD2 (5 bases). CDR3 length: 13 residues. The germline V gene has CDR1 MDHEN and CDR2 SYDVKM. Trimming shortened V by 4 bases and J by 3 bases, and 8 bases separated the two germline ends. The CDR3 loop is CASSSRETDTQYF. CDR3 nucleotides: TGTGCCAGCAGTTCCCGGGAAACAGATACGCAGTATTTT. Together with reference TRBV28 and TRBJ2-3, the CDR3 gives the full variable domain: DVKVTQSSRYLVKRTGEKVFLECVQDMDHENMFWYRQDPGLGLRLIYFSYDVKMKEKGDIPEGYSVSREKKERFSLILESASTNQTSMYLCASSSRETDTQYFGPGTRLTVL.

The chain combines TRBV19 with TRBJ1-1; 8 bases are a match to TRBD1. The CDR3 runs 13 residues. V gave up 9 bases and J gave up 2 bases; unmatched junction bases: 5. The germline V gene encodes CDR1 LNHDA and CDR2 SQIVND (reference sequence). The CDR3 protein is CASNGQGNTEAFF. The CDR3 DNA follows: TGTGCCAGCAACGGACAGGGCAACACTGAAGCTTTCTTT.

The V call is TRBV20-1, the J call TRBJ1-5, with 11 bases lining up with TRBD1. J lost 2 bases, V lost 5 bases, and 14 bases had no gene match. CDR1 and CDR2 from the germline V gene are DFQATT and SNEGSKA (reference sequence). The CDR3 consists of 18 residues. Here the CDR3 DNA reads TGCAGTGCTCCAAGGAGGACAGGGGGCAAGAATGGCAATCAGCCCCAGCATTTT. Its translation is CSAPRRTGGKNGNQPQHF.

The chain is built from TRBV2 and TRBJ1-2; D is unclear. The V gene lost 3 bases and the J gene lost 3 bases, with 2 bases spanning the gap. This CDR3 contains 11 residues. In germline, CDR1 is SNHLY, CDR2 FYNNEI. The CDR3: CASSDHYGYTF. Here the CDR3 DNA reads TGTGCCAGCAGTGACCACTATGGCTACACCTTC.

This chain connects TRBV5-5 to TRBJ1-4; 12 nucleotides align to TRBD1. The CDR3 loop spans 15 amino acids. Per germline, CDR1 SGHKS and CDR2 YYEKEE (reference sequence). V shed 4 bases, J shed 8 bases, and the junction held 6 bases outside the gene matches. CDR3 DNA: TGTGCCAGCAGCCTGGGACAGGGGGCGTTCGAAAAACTGTTTTTT. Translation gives CASSLGQGAFEKLFF. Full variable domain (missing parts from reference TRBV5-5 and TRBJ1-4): DAGVTQSPTHLIKTRGQQVTLRCSPISGHKSVSWYQQVLGQGPQFIFQYYEKEERGRGNFPDRFSARQFPNYSSELNVNALLLGDSALYLCASSLGQGAFEKLFFGSGTQLSVL.

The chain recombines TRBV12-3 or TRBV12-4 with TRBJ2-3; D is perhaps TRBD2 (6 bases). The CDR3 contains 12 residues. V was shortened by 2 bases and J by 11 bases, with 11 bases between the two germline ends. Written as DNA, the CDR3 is TGTGCCAGCAGTTTATTGAGGCGGGAGCAGTATTTT. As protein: CASSLLRREQYF.

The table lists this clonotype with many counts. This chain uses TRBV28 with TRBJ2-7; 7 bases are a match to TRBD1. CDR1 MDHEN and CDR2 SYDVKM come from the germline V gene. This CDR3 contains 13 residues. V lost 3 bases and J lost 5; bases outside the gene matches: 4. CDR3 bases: TGTGCCAGCAGTTTCCACAGGGGTGACGAGCAGTACTTC. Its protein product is CASSFHRGDEQYF.

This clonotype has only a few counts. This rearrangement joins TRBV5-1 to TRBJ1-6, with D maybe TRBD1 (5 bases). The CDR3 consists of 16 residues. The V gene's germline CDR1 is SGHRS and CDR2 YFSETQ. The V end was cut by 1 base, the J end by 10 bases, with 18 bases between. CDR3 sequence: CASSLKEDTVGSPLHF. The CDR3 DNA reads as TGCGCCAGCAGCTTGAAGGAGGACACCGTAGGGTCACCCCTCCACTTT.

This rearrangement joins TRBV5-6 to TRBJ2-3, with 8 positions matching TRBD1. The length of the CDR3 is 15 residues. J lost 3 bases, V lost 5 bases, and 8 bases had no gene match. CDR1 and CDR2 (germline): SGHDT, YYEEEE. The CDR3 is CASSTGGIGTDTQYF. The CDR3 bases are TGTGCCAGCAGTACAGGGGGGATAGGAACAGATACGCAGTATTTT.

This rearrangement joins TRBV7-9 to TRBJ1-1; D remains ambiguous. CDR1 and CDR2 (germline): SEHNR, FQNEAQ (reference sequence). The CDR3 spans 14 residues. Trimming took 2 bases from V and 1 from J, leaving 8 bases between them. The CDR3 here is CASSLSAENTEAFF. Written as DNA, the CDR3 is TGTGCCAGCAGCTTATCGGCCGAGAACACTGAAGCTTTCTTT.